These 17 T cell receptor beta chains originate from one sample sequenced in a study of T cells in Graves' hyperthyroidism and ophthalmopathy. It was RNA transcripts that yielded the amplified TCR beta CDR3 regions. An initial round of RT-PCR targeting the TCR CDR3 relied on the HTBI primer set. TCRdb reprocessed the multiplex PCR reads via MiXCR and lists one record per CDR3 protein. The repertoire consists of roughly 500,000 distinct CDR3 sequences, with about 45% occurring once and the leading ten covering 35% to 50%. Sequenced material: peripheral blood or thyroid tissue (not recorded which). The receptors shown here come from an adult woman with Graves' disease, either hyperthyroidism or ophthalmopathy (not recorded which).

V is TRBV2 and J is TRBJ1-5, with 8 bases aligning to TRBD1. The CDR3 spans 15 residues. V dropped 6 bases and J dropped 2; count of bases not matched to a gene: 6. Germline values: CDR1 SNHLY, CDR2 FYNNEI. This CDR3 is CASSAGGAGNQPQHF. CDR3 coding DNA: TGTGCCAGCAGCGCAGGGGGCGCGGGCAATCAGCCCCAGCATTTT. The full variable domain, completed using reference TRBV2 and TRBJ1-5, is EPEVTQTPSHQVTQMGQEVILRCVPISNHLYFYWYRQILGQKVEFLVSFYNNEISEKSEIFDDQFSVERPDGSNFTLKIRSTKLEDSAMYFCASSAGGAGNQPQHFGDGTRLSIL.

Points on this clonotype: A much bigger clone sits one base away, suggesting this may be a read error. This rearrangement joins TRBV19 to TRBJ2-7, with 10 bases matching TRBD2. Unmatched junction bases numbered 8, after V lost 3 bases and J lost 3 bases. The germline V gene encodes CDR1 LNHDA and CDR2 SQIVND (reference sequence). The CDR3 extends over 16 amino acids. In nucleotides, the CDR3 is TGTGCCAGTAGTATCCAGGCTAGCGGGAGCTTCTACGAGCAGTACTTC. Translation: CASSIQASGSFYEQYF.

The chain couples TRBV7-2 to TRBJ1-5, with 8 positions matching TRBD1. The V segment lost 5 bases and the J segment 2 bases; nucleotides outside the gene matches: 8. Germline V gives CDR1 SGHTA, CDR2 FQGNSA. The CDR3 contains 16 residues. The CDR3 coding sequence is TGTGCCAGCAGCCGAGACGGACAGGGAGGCAATCAGCCCCAGCATTTT. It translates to CASSRDGQGGNQPQHF.

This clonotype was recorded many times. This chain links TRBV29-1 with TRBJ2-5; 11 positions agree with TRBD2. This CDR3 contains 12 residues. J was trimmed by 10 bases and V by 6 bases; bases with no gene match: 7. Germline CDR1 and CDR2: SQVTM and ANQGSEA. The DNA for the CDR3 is TGCAGCGTCGTGTTCGGGACTAGCGGCCAGTACTTC. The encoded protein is CSVVFGTSGQYF.

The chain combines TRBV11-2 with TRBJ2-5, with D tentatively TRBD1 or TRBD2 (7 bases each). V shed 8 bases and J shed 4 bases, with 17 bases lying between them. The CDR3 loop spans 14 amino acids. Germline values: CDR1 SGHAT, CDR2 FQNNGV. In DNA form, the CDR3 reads TGTGCCAGCGAGCGGGACAGAGCCGTAGAGACCCAGTACTTC. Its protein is CASERDRAVETQYF.

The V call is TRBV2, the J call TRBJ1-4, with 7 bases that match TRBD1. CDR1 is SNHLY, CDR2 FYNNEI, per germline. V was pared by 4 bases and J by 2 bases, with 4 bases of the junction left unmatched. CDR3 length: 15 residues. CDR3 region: CASSAQGGTNEKLFF. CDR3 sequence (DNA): TGTGCCAGCAGTGCTCAAGGGGGCACTAATGAAAAACTGTTTTTT.

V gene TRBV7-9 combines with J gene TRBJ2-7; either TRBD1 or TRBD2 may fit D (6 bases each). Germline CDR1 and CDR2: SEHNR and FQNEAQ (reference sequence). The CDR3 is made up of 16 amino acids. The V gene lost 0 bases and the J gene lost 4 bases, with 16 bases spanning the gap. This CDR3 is CASSLALGGSAYEQYF. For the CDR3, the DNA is TGTGCCAGCAGCTTAGCGCTAGGGGGGAGCGCATACGAGCAGTACTTC. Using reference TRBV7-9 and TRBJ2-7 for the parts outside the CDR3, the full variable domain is DTGVSQNPRHKITKRGQNVTFRCDPISEHNRLYWYRQTLGQGPEFLTYFQNEAQLEKSRLLSDRFSAERPKGSFSTLEIQRTEQGDSAMYLCASSLALGGSAYEQYFGPGTRLTVT.

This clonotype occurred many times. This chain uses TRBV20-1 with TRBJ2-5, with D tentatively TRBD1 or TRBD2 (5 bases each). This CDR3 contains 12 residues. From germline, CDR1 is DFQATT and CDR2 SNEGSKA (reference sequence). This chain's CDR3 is CNPGRPQETQYF. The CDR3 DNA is TGCAACCCGGGACGGCCCCAAGAGACCCAGTACTTC.

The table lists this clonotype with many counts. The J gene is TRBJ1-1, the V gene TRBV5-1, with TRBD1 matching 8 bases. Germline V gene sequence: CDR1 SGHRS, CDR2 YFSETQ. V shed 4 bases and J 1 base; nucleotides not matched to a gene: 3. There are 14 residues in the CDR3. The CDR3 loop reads CASSGQGWNTEAFF. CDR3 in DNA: TGCGCCAGCAGCGGACAGGGTTGGAACACTGAAGCTTTCTTT. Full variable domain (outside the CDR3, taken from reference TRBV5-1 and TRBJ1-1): KAGVTQTPRYLIKTRGQQVTLSCSPISGHRSVSWYQQTPGQGLQFLFEYFSETQRNKGNFPGRFSGRQFSNSRSEMNVSTLELGDSALYLCASSGQGWNTEAFFGQGTRLTVV.

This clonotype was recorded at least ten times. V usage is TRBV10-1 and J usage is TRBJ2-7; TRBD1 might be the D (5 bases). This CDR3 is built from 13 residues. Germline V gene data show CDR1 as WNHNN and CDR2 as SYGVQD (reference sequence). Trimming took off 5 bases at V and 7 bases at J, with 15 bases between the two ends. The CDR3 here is CASSPTVEREQYF. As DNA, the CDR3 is TGCGCCAGCAGTCCGACAGTTGAGAGGGAGCAGTACTTC.

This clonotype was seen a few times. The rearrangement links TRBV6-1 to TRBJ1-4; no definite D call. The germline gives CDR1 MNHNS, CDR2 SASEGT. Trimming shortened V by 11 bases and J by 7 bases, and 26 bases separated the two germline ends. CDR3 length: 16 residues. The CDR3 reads CACTKVPRVKVEKLFF. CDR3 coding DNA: TGTGCCTGTACGAAAGTCCCGAGGGTGAAAGTTGAAAAACTGTTTTTT.

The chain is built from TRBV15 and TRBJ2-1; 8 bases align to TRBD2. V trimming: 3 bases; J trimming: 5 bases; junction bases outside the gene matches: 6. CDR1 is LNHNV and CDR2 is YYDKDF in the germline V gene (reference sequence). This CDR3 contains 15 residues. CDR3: CATSRPGGRNNEQFF. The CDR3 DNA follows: TGTGCCACCAGCAGGCCAGGCGGGAGGAACAATGAGCAGTTCTTC. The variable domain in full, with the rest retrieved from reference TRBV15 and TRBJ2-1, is DAMVIQNPRYQVTQFGKPVTLSCSQTLNHNVMYWYQQKSSQAPKLLFHYYDKDFNNEADTPDNFQSRRPNTSFCFLDIRSPGLGDTAMYLCATSRPGGRNNEQFFGPGTRLTVL.

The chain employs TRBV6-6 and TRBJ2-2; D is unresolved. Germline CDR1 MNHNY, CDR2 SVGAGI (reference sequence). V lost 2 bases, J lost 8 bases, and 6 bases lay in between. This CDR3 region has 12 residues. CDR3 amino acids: CASSYGHGELFF. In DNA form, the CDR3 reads TGTGCCAGCAGTTACGGGCATGGGGAGCTGTTTTTT.

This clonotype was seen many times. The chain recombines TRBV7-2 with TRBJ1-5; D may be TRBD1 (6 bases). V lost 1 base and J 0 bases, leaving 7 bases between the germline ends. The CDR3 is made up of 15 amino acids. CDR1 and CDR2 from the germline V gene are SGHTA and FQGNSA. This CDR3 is CASSLEGGSNQPQHF. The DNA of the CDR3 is TGTGCCAGCAGCTTAGAGGGGGGTAGCAATCAGCCCCAGCATTTT.

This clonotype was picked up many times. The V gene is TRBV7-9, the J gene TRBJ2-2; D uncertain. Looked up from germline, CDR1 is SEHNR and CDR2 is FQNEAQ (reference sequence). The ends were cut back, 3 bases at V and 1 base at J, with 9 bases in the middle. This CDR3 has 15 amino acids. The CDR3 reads CASSLRLGNTGELFF. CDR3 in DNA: TGTGCCAGCAGCTTGCGGTTGGGGAACACCGGGGAGCTGTTTTTT.

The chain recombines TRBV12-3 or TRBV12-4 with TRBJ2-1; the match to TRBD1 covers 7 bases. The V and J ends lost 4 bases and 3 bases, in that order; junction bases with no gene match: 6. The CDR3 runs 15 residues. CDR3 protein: CASSYTGTDYNEQFF. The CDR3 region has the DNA TGTGCCAGCAGTTATACCGGGACAGACTACAATGAGCAGTTCTTC.

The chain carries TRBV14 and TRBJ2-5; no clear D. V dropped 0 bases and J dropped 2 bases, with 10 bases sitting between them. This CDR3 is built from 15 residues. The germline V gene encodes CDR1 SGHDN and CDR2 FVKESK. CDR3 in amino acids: CASSQESRQQETQYF. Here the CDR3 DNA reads TGTGCCAGCAGCCAAGAATCGAGGCAACAAGAGACCCAGTACTTC.